The 8 T cell receptor beta chains listed next were all sequenced from one sample in a study of metastatic and nonmetastatic thyroid tumors. From the PCR reads, TCRdb re-called clones with MiXCR. Of roughly 23,000 clones in the sample, approximately 21% were seen once. Thyroid surgery was performed in patients who had received no treatment beforehand. The sequenced sample consisted of blood. Every receptor here comes from a male donor with papillary thyroid cancer or a benign thyroid nodule (not recorded which). Some clones in this sample may be carry-over from other donors' samples.

This clone was found many times. The chain couples TRBV5-1 to TRBJ2-3; D possibly corresponds to TRBD2 (7 bases). The CDR3 length is 18 residues. V lost 0 bases and J lost 3, with 20 bases in between. Germline V gene data show CDR1 as SGHRS and CDR2 as YFSETQ. This CDR3 reads CASSLAISRGARTDTQYF. CDR3 DNA: TGCGCCAGCAGCTTGGCCATCTCACGGGGGGCGCGGACAGATACGCAGTATTTT.

This clone was seen ten or more times. The chain is built from TRBV24-1 and TRBJ2-1; TRBD2 matches at 9 bases. The V gene end was trimmed by 3 bases and the J gene end by 6 bases; junction bases not matched to a gene: 11. This CDR3 is 17 amino acids long. In germline, CDR1 is KGHDR, CDR2 SFDVKD. The CDR3 DNA reads TGTGCCACCAGTGATCCCTCCTTAGCGGGAGACCTCAATGAGCAGTTCTTC. It yields the protein CATSDPSLAGDLNEQFF.

The chain is built from TRBV4-1 and TRBJ2-6, with D perhaps TRBD2 (5 bases). The V gene lost 3 bases and the J gene lost 2 bases, with 5 bases spanning the gap. Germline V gene sequence: CDR1 MGHRA, CDR2 YSYEKL. The CDR3 extends over 14 amino acids. CDR3 in amino acids: CASSHGAGANVLTF. Here the CDR3 DNA reads TGCGCCAGCAGCCACGGGGCTGGGGCCAACGTCCTGACTTTC.

The genes are TRBV6-1 and TRBJ2-7, with TRBD2 as a possible D gene (7 bases). Trimming took 4 bases from V and 7 from J, leaving 17 bases between them. Germline CDR1 reads MNHNS; CDR2 reads SASEGT. The CDR3 runs to 14 residues. CDR3 nucleotide sequence: TGTGCCAGCAGTGCTCAAAAAGAGGGGGGGGAGCAGTACTTC. Amino acids: CASSAQKEGGEQYF.

Within the sample, this clone is medium-sized. The chain is built from TRBV12-3 or TRBV12-4 and TRBJ2-7; D not certain. V was pared by 0 bases and J by 7 bases, with 4 bases between. The CDR3 is 11 residues long. The CDR3: CASSLAGEQYF. CDR3 bases: TGTGCCAGCAGTTTAGCGGGGGAGCAGTACTTC.

The CDR3 DNA follows: TGCAGTGCTAGGAGGACAGGTAACGGCTACACCTTC. Translated: CSARRTGNGYTF. The rearrangement links TRBV20-1 to TRBJ1-2; 7 nucleotides line up with TRBD1. V lost 3 bases and J lost 8; bases outside the gene matches: 6. Germline loops: CDR1 DFQATT, CDR2 SNEGSKA (reference sequence). The CDR3 loop spans 12 amino acids.

The chain joins TRBV5-4 to TRBJ2-1; 13 nucleotides match TRBD2. J was trimmed by 6 bases and V by 2 bases; bases with no gene match: 5. The CDR3 consists of 16 residues. Germline V CDR1 and CDR2: SGHNT, YYREEE (reference sequence). CDR3 in amino acids: CASSFLTSGGSNEQFF. In nucleotides, the CDR3 is TGTGCCAGCAGCTTCCTGACTAGCGGGGGGTCCAATGAGCAGTTCTTC.

This clone was counted many times. The chain couples TRBV7-9 to TRBJ2-7; weak D call: TRBD1 (9 bases). V gave up 9 bases and J gave up 2 bases, with 17 bases separating them. CDR1 and CDR2 from the germline V gene are SEHNR and FQNEAQ (reference sequence). The CDR3 length is 14 residues. CDR3 in DNA: TGTGCCAGTCAGCGGGGGACAGGGACCTACGAGCAGTACTTC. This gives the protein CASQRGTGTYEQYF. The full variable domain, with the rest looked up from reference TRBV7-9 and TRBJ2-7, is DTGVSQNPRHKITKRGQNVTFRCDPISEHNRLYWYRQTLGQGPEFLTYFQNEAQLEKSRLLSDRFSAERPKGSFSTLEIQRTEQGDSAMYLCASQRGTGTYEQYFGPGTRLTVT.